The present entry profiles one TCR beta chain with its context. CDR3 length equals 16 residues. The ends lost 5 bases at V and 0 bases at J; junction bases unmatched: 6. Germline CDR1 is LNHDA and CDR2 is SQIVND (reference sequence). The data originate from a study of long-term antiretroviral therapy in people with HIV. An immunoSEQ assay, version v3.0, was performed at survey level. Here immunoSEQ multiplex PCR was the method, and the copy in TCRdb shows in-frame clones only, minus some. The data contain more than 15,000 clones, approximately 90% of them seen just once; the ten biggest clones take up around 13%.

The input for sequencing was unsorted PBMCs, taken 0.7 years before starting antiretroviral therapy. The chain employs TRBV19 and TRBJ2-1, with TRBD2 matching over 8 bases. The sequence was collected from a man between 50 and 59 years old with HIV. The CDR3 coding sequence is TGTGCCAGTAGTTTTAGCGGGGCCACCTCCTACAATGAGCAGTTCTTC. The encoded protein is CASSFSGATSYNEQFF.